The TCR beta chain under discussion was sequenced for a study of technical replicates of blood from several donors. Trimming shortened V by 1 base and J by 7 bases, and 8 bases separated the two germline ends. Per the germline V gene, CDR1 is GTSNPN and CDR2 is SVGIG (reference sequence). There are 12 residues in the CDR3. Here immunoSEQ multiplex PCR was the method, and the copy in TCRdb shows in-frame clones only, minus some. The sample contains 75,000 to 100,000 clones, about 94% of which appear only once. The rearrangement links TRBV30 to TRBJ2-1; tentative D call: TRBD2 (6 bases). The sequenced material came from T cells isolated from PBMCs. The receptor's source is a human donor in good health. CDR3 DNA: TGTGCCTGGAGTGGACTAGTTAATGAGCAGTTCTTC. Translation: CAWSGLVNEQFF.